The 26 T cell receptor beta chains below all came from one sample that was sequenced in a study of read filtering for tumor transcriptome and immune sequencing. The library was built from roughly 400 ng RNA with molecular barcoded adaptors for alpha/delta and beta/gamma chains. A single record per CDR3 protein comes from TCRdb applying MiXCR to the reads. The repertoire holds tens of thousands of distinct CDR3 sequences, with about 22% as singletons. Sequenced input: a population of CD138-negative cells sorted from bone marrow. The receptors here all came from a donor over 35 with multiple myeloma.

This clonotype was observed many times. This sequence joins TRBV28 and TRBJ2-3, with D perhaps TRBD2 (5 bases). There are 13 residues in the CDR3. V dropped 2 bases and J dropped 7 bases, with 10 bases sitting between them. Germline loops: CDR1 MDHEN, CDR2 SYDVKM. CDR3 sequence (DNA): TGTGCCAGCAGTTTACCGGGAACCTATACGCAGTATTTT. It translates to CASSLPGTYTQYF.

This clonotype appeared many times. This rearrangement joins TRBV9 to TRBJ1-1, with D possibly matching TRBD1 (5 bases). This CDR3 has 13 residues. Germline CDR1 SGDLS, CDR2 YYNGEE. Trimming took off 4 bases at V and 1 base at J, with 8 bases between the two ends. CDR3 in amino acids: CASSTDRNTEAFF. CDR3 DNA sequence: TGTGCCAGCAGCACTGACAGGAACACTGAAGCTTTCTTT.

This clonotype was detected only a few times. This sequence joins TRBV20-1 and TRBJ1-2, with D perhaps matching TRBD1 (5 bases). The germline V gene encodes CDR1 DFQATT and CDR2 SNEGSKA (reference sequence). CDR3 length: 13 residues. The V and J ends lost 5 bases and 2 bases respectively, with 12 bases between them. The CDR3 nucleotides are TGCAGTGCTGCCCTGGGACGGAACTATGGCTACACCTTC. It is translated as CSAALGRNYGYTF.

At least ten counts were recorded for this clonotype. This sequence joins TRBV5-1 and TRBJ1-1, with unresolved D. The CDR3 length is 14 residues. Germline V gives CDR1 SGHRS, CDR2 YFSETQ. With 0 bases removed from V and 2 bases from J, the gap between germline ends came to 8 bases. CDR3 loop: CASSLDGGNTEAFF. The CDR3 DNA follows: TGCGCCAGCAGCTTGGACGGAGGAAACACTGAAGCTTTCTTT.

The V gene is TRBV12-3 or TRBV12-4, the J gene TRBJ2-7, with 16 positions matching TRBD2. V lost 6 bases, J lost 2 bases, and 7 bases stayed unmatched. This CDR3 spans 17 amino acids. CDR3 nucleotides: TGTGCCAGCAGGAAGGGACTAGCGGGGGGGACGGCCTACGAGCAGTACTTC. Translated: CASRKGLAGGTAYEQYF.

In this sample, this clonotype turned up many times. The V call is TRBV7-6, the J call TRBJ1-1, with no clear D. CDR3 length: 12 amino acids. In germline, CDR1 is SGHVS, CDR2 FNYEAQ. Trimming removed 4 bases from V and 3 bases from J, with 6 bases in between. The CDR3 loop reads CASSSLDTEAFF. For the CDR3, the DNA is TGTGCCAGCAGCTCGCTGGACACTGAAGCTTTCTTT.

A note on this clonotype: A read error may explain this, as a much larger clone is one base away. V is TRBV10-3 and J is TRBJ1-5; D may be TRBD1 (5 bases). V dropped 3 bases and J dropped 8 bases, with 14 bases sitting between them. CDR1 is ENHRY, CDR2 SYGVKD, per germline. The CDR3 has 14 residues. The CDR3 sequence is CAISELGPGKPQHF. CDR3 nucleotide sequence: TGTGCCATCAGTGAACTAGGGCCAGGGAAGCCCCAGCATTTT.

At least ten counts were recorded for this clonotype. J is TRBJ2-2 and V is TRBV6-5, with TRBD2 as a possible D gene (5 bases). The CDR3 is made up of 18 amino acids. V was shortened by 5 bases and J by 7 bases, with 26 bases between the two germline ends. The V gene's germline CDR1 is MNHEY and CDR2 SVGAGI. The CDR3 sequence is CASSPRINPGISGGELFF. CDR3 DNA sequence: TGTGCCAGCAGTCCTCGCATCAATCCGGGCATAAGCGGCGGGGAGCTGTTTTTT.

J is TRBJ2-4 and V is TRBV30; D possibly corresponds to TRBD1 (6 bases). The CDR3 has 16 residues. With 2 bases removed from V and 2 bases from J, the gap between germline ends came to 16 bases. Germline CDR1 GTSNPN, CDR2 SVGIG (reference sequence). The CDR3 loop reads CAWSTQGIGTKNIQYF. Written as DNA, the CDR3 is TGTGCCTGGAGTACCCAGGGGATCGGAACCAAAAACATTCAGTACTTC.

This clonotype has just a few counts. The chain carries TRBV7-8 and TRBJ2-3; 7 nucleotides line up with TRBD1. V was clipped by 1 base and J by 4 bases; unmatched bases: 5. The CDR3 sequence is 15 residues long. Germline V gene data show CDR1 as SGHVS and CDR2 as FQNEAQ. CDR3 residues: CASSLGGGQSDTQYF. The CDR3 nucleotides read TGTGCCAGCAGCTTAGGAGGGGGACAGTCAGATACGCAGTATTTT. The complete variable domain, with remaining parts taken from reference TRBV7-8 and TRBJ2-3, reads GAGVSQSPRYKVAKRGQDVALRCDPISGHVSLFWYQQALGQGPEFLTYFQNEAQLDKSGLPSDRFFAERPEGSVSTLKIQRTQQEDSAVYLCASSLGGGQSDTQYFGPGTRLTVL.

This rearrangement joins TRBV5-1 to TRBJ2-5; tentatively, D is TRBD1 or TRBD2 (5 bases each). V was pared by 2 bases and J by 2 bases, with 16 bases between. The CDR3 consists of 16 residues. Germline CDR1 and CDR2: SGHRS and YFSETQ. The CDR3 reads CASSFSTGTAQETQYF. Here the CDR3 DNA reads TGCGCCAGCAGCTTCTCTACCGGGACGGCTCAAGAGACCCAGTACTTC.

The sample holds many counts of this clonotype. The chain combines TRBV13 with TRBJ2-2, with 11 bases matching TRBD2. After removal of 4 bases from V and 1 base from J, the junction contained 2 bases not matched to a gene. CDR1 PRHDT and CDR2 FYEKMQ come from the germline V gene (reference sequence). The CDR3 consists of 16 residues. In DNA form, the CDR3 reads TGTGCCAGCAGCTCAGGACTAGCGGGGAACACCGGGGAGCTGTTTTTT. Encoded protein: CASSSGLAGNTGELFF.

This sequence joins TRBV7-3 and TRBJ1-1; 9 bases fit TRBD1. Germline V gene sequence: CDR1 SGHTA, CDR2 FQGTGA. The trim removed 9 bases at V and 6 bases at J, leaving 11 bases unmatched. The CDR3 contains 14 residues. The CDR3 here is CARKDRGKGAEAFF. CDR3 sequence (DNA): TGTGCCAGAAAAGACAGGGGGAAGGGGGCTGAAGCTTTCTTT.

Written as DNA, the CDR3 is TGTGCCACCAGTGACTATGCCTTCCAGCCCCAGCATTTT. Its protein product is CATSDYAFQPQHF. The chain recombines TRBV24-1 with TRBJ1-5; D remains unclear. Germline assignment: CDR1 KGHDR and CDR2 SFDVKD. V lost 4 bases to trimming and J lost 7 bases, with 10 bases between them. The CDR3 runs 13 residues.

This clonotype has a count of ten or more. The chain is built from TRBV18 and TRBJ2-5; 11 nucleotides line up with TRBD2. The CDR3 is 15 amino acids. Unmatched junction bases numbered 8, after V lost 6 bases and J lost 5 bases. Germline V gene sequence: CDR1 KGHSH, CDR2 LQKENI. The CDR3 spells CASSSGTSGGETQYF. In DNA, the CDR3 is TGTGCCAGCTCGTCCGGGACTAGCGGTGGGGAGACCCAGTACTTC.

V usage is TRBV24-1 and J usage is TRBJ2-5; D possibly matches TRBD1 or TRBD2 (6 bases each). CDR1 and CDR2 from the germline V gene are KGHDR and SFDVKD. V shed 5 bases and J shed 4 bases, with 16 bases lying between them. This CDR3 spans 15 amino acids. CDR3: CATSAIGGTPETQYF. The CDR3, as DNA: TGTGCCACCAGTGCGATCGGCGGGACACCAGAGACCCAGTACTTC.

The rearrangement joins TRBV4-1 to TRBJ2-7; 9 nucleotides align to TRBD1. Germline assignment: CDR1 MGHRA and CDR2 YSYEKL. The trim removed 2 bases at V and 9 bases at J, leaving 14 bases unmatched. The CDR3 is 16 residues long. CDR3 in DNA: TGCGCCAGCAGCCAAAACAGGGGACAGGGAAACAACGGGCAGTACTTC. It yields the protein CASSQNRGQGNNGQYF.

This clonotype was observed many times. The chain has TRBV7-3 and TRBJ2-5; the match to TRBD2 covers 11 bases. The V gene's germline CDR1 is SGHTA and CDR2 FQGTGA. Trimming took 5 bases from V and 4 from J; bases not matched to a gene: 6. This CDR3 has 15 amino acids. The CDR3 region has the DNA TGTGCCAGCAGCCCGCAGGGACTAGCGGCAGAGACCCAGTACTTC. Amino acids: CASSPQGLAAETQYF.

The V and J genes are TRBV4-1 and TRBJ2-5; 7 nucleotides line up with TRBD1. The germline gives CDR1 MGHRA, CDR2 YSYEKL. V shed 4 bases and J 1 base; nucleotides not matched to a gene: 6. The CDR3 contains 15 residues. CDR3 bases: TGCGCCAGCAGCCCTACCGACAGGGCCCAAGAGACCCAGTACTTC. Amino acid sequence: CASSPTDRAQETQYF.

This clonotype was found many times. The CDR3 loop is CSVGSPNEKLFF. In DNA, the CDR3 is TGCAGCGTGGGGAGTCCCAATGAAAAACTGTTTTTT. This rearrangement joins TRBV29-1 to TRBJ1-4; D not certain. Trimming stripped 6 bases from V and 5 bases from J, with 10 bases between. The CDR3 contains 12 residues. In germline, CDR1 is SQVTM, CDR2 ANQGSEA.

There are many counts of this clonotype. This chain connects TRBV6-1 to TRBJ1-5; 10 nucleotides align to TRBD1. The V gene's germline CDR1 is MNHNS and CDR2 SASEGT. The junction had 2 bases not matched to a gene; V was cut back by 6 bases and J by 3 bases. The CDR3 length is 14 residues. This chain's CDR3 is CASSGTGDNQPQHF. DNA of the CDR3: TGTGCCAGCAGCGGGACAGGGGACAATCAGCCCCAGCATTTT.

This clonotype was counted ten times or more. This rearrangement joins TRBV5-1 to TRBJ1-1; D is unclear. V was trimmed by 3 bases and J by 6 bases, leaving 18 bases between them. CDR1 is SGHRS, CDR2 YFSETQ, per germline. This CDR3 is 15 amino acids long. This CDR3 reads CASSSVYKNSPEAFF. In nucleotides, the CDR3 is TGCGCCAGCAGCTCGGTGTACAAAAACAGCCCTGAAGCTTTCTTT.

V and J are TRBV20-1 and TRBJ2-3; TRBD1 matches at 9 bases. CDR1 and CDR2 from the germline V gene are DFQATT and SNEGSKA (reference sequence). This CDR3 comprises 13 residues. After removal of 6 bases from V and 3 bases from J, the junction contained 4 bases not matched to a gene. The CDR3, as DNA: TGCAGTGCAACGGACAGGGGAACAGATACGCAGTATTTT. Translated: CSATDRGTDTQYF.

This clonotype was seen more than once but under ten times. The chain joins TRBV20-1 to TRBJ1-5; D is unclear. There are 14 residues in the CDR3. Germline V gene lookup returns CDR1 DFQATT and CDR2 SNEGSKA (reference sequence). V lost 3 bases and J lost 6, with 15 bases in between. Here the CDR3 reads CSASPENSGQPQHF. In nucleotides, the CDR3 is TGCAGTGCTAGCCCCGAAAATTCTGGTCAGCCCCAGCATTTT.

The table lists this clonotype with many counts. V gene TRBV5-6 combines with J gene TRBJ2-1; possibly TRBD2 for D (7 bases). V gave up 1 base and J gave up 12 bases, with 11 bases separating them. The germline gives CDR1 SGHDT, CDR2 YYEEEE. CDR3 length equals 12 residues. CDR3 nucleotides: TGTGCCAGCAGCTTGCTCGGGGGGCCGCAGTTCTTC. This translates into CASSLLGGPQFF. The full variable domain, its missing parts supplied by reference TRBV5-6 and TRBJ2-1, is DAGVTQSPTHLIKTRGQQVTLRCSPKSGHDTVSWYQQALGQGPQFIFQYYEEEERQRGNFPDRFSGHQFPNYSSELNVNALLLGDSALYLCASSLLGGPQFFGPGTRLTVL.

This clonotype was recorded at least ten times. This chain joins TRBV28 and TRBJ2-7; 9 nucleotides agree with TRBD2. This CDR3 region has 13 residues. Germline CDR1 and CDR2: MDHEN and SYDVKM. V trimming: 6 bases; J trimming: 7 bases; junction bases outside the gene matches: 7. CDR3 nucleotide sequence: TGTGCCAGCAGGGGGATAGCGGGGGTTGAGCAGTACTTC. Its protein product is CASRGIAGVEQYF.